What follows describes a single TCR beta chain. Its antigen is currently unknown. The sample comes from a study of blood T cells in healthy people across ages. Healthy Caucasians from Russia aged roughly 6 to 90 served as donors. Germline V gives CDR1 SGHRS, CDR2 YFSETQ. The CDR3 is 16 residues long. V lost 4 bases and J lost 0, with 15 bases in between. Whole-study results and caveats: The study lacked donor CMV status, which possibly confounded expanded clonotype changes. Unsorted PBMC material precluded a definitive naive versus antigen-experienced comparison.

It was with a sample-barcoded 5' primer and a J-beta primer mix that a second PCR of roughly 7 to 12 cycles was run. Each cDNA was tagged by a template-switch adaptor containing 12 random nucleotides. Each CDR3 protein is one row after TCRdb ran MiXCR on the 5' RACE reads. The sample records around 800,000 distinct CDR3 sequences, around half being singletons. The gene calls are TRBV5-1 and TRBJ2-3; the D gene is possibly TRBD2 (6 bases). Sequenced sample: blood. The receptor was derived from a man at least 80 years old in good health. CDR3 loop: CASSSFRGGSTDTQYF. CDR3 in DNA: TGCGCCAGCAGCAGTTTTAGGGGAGGAAGCACAGATACGCAGTATTTT.